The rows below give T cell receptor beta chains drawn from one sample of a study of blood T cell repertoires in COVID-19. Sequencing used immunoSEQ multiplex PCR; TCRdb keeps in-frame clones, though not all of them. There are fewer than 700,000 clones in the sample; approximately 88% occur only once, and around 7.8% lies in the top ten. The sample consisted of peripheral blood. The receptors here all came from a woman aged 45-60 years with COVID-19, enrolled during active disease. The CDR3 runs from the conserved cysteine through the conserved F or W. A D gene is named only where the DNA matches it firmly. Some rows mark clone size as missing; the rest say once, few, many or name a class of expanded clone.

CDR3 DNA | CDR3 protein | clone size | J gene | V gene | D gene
TGTGCCAGCACCCCGAGAGGCAGCTCCTACAATGAGCAGTTCTTC | CASTPRGSSYNEQFF | - | TRBJ2-1 | TRBV9 | -
TGCGCCAGCAGCCAGTACAGGGTAGTAACAGATACGCAGTATTTT | CASSQYRVVTDTQYF | - | TRBJ2-3 | TRBV5-1 | -
TGCGCCAGCAGCCCCTGGCCCCTGAACACTGAAGCTTTCTTT | CASSPWPLNTEAFF | - | TRBJ1-1 | TRBV5-1 | -
TGTGCCAGCAGCTTAGCGGGGAGCTCCTACGAGCAGTACTTC | CASSLAGSSYEQYF | - | TRBJ2-7 | TRBV13 | -
TGTGCCAGCAGAACCAGGGGGGGCTACACCTTC | CASRTRGGYTF | - | TRBJ1-2 | TRBV6-5 | TRBD1
TGTGCCACCAGCAGAGTCCCCTCCGATCAGCCCCAGCATTTT | CATSRVPSDQPQHF | - | TRBJ1-5 | TRBV15 | -
TGCAGCGTTGGGAGGGACAGCCCGAATGAAAAACTGTTTTTT | CSVGRDSPNEKLFF | - | TRBJ1-4 | TRBV29-1 | TRBD1
TGTGCCAGCAGCGGCGTGCGGGGGGGCAGCTTCGGGTCAGATACGCAGTATTTT | CASSGVRGGSFGSDTQYF | once | TRBJ2-3 | TRBV9 | TRBD2
TGTGCCAGCAGTGACTCACCGGACAGGGGGCGAACCCCTAGTGCCAAAAACATTCAGTACTTC | CASSDSPDRGRTPSAKNIQYF | - | TRBJ2-4 | TRBV6-4 | TRBD1
TGCGCCAGCAGCCTACAGGGGAATGAGCAGTTCTTC | CASSLQGNEQFF | once | TRBJ2-1 | TRBV5-1 | TRBD1
TGTGCCAGCAGCCAATTGTTGCAGGGAAACACCATATATTTT | CASSQLLQGNTIYF | - | TRBJ1-3 | TRBV14 | -
TGTGCCAGCAGTTTTGTTCCAAGAGGAGACACCATATATTTT | CASSFVPRGDTIYF | - | TRBJ1-3 | TRBV6-5 | -
TGTGCCAGCAGTGAGAATAGAGATACGCAGTATTTT | CASSENRDTQYF | - | TRBJ2-3 | TRBV2 | -
TGTGCCAGCAGCTTAGAAGGGGCCTACGAGCAGTACTTC | CASSLEGAYEQYF | few | TRBJ2-7 | TRBV13 | -
TGTGCCAGCAGCCCTTACCCACATGGGCCCCAGCATTTT | CASSPYPHGPQHF | - | TRBJ1-5 | TRBV3-1/TRBV3-2 | -
TGTGCCTGGAGCATGGACAGGGGGAGCTCCTACGAGCAGTACTTC | CAWSMDRGSSYEQYF | - | TRBJ2-7 | TRBV30 | TRBD1
TGTGCCAGCAGCGCCGGGACAGGGGGCGCGTACGAGCAGTACTTC | CASSAGTGGAYEQYF | - | TRBJ2-7 | TRBV9 | TRBD1
TGTGCCAGCAGCGGTAGTGATTCGGCCGGGGAGCTGTTTTTT | CASSGSDSAGELFF | - | TRBJ2-2 | TRBV3-1/TRBV3-2 | -
TGTGCCAGCAGCCAGGAAGTAGGGGGCAGCACTAATGAAAAACTGTTTTTT | CASSQEVGGSTNEKLFF | - | TRBJ1-4 | TRBV4-2 | TRBD1
TGTGCCAGTAGTGTCCAGGGGTGGCCAGATACGCAGTATTTT | CASSVQGWPDTQYF | - | TRBJ2-3 | TRBV19 | -
TGTGCCAGCAGCTTCCCGGGACTAGCAACAGATACGCAGTATTTT | CASSFPGLATDTQYF | - | TRBJ2-3 | TRBV11-2 | TRBD2
TGTGCCAGCAGCTTTAATCGGGTGGGCACTGAAGCTTTCTTT | CASSFNRVGTEAFF | - | TRBJ1-1 | TRBV7-2 | -
TGCGCCAGCAGCCCCGCGGGGAGCTACGAGCAGTACTTC | CASSPAGSYEQYF | - | TRBJ2-7 | TRBV4-1 | -
TGTGCCAGCAGCTACGGACAGGGCGCTTTCTTT | CASSYGQGAFF | - | TRBJ1-1 | TRBV5-5 | TRBD1
TGCGCCAGCAGCTTGGCCGCGGCAACTAATGAAAAACTGTTTTTT | CASSLAAATNEKLFF | once | TRBJ1-4 | TRBV5-1 | -
TGTGCCAGCAGCTTAGCCGGACAGGGGGGGTACGAGCAGTACTTC | CASSLAGQGGYEQYF | - | TRBJ2-7 | TRBV7-9 | TRBD1
TGTGCCAGCAGTTACTCCTTACAGGGGGAGGAGACCCAGTACTTC | CASSYSLQGEETQYF | once | TRBJ2-5 | TRBV6-2/TRBV6-3 | TRBD1